A selection of T cell receptor beta chains follows, all from one sample in a study of regulatory T cells in long-lasting Graves disease. In TCRdb, the multiplex PCR reads were re-called with MiXCR into one record per CDR3 protein. The profile shows just over 600,000 distinct CDR3 sequences, 15% to 20% of them singletons. Another study also made use of these data, one on T cells in Graves' hyperthyroidism and ophthalmopathy.

Sequencing was performed on peripheral blood mononuclear cells (PBMCs), taken at new diagnosis, from a patient treated with antithyroid drugs. These receptors came from a woman in her twenties or thirties with Graves disease. CDR3s include the opening cysteine and the closing phenylalanine or tryptophan. The D gene is left open where the match is weak. Clone size is given for some rows only: seen once, a few or many times, or a class if the clone is expanded.

clone size: -
J gene: TRBJ1-1
V gene: TRBV6-2/TRBV6-3
D gene: -
CDR3 protein: CASSYSGAGGYTEAFF
CDR3 DNA: TGTGCCAGCAGTTACTCGGGGGCGGGGGGGTACACTGAAGCTTTCTTT

clone size: few
J gene: TRBJ2-3
V gene: TRBV2
D gene: TRBD2
CDR3 protein: CASKGLGGTDTQYF
CDR3 DNA: TGTGCCAGCAAGGGACTAGGGGGCACAGATACGCAGTATTTT

clone size: few
J gene: TRBJ2-2
V gene: TRBV19
D gene: -
CDR3 protein: CASISVAVMDTGELFF
CDR3 DNA: TGTGCCAGTATCTCGGTAGCGGTCATGGACACCGGGGAGCTGTTTTTT

clone size: -
J gene: TRBJ1-1
V gene: TRBV18
D gene: -
CDR3 protein: CASSPKYQLGASTEAFF
CDR3 DNA: TGTGCCAGCTCACCGAAATACCAACTAGGGGCAAGCACTGAAGCTTTCTTT

clone size: few
J gene: TRBJ2-2
V gene: TRBV12-3/TRBV12-4
D gene: -
CDR3 protein: CASSFGSDTGELFF
CDR3 DNA: TGTGCCAGCAGTTTTGGGTCGGACACCGGGGAGCTGTTTTTT

clone size: many
J gene: TRBJ1-2
V gene: TRBV6-9
D gene: TRBD1
CDR3 protein: CASSYSRWTGAVGYTF
CDR3 DNA: TGTGCCAGCAGTTACTCCCGCTGGACAGGGGCAGTGGGCTACACCTTC

clone size: many
J gene: TRBJ1-6
V gene: TRBV28
D gene: -
CDR3 protein: CASRRDSPLHF
CDR3 DNA: TGTGCCAGCAGGCGTGATTCACCCCTCCACTTT

clone size: -
J gene: TRBJ2-1
V gene: TRBV25-1
D gene: -
CDR3 protein: CASSEFGSKGEQFF
CDR3 DNA: TGTGCCAGCAGTGAATTCGGCTCGAAGGGTGAGCAGTTCTTC

clone size: many
J gene: TRBJ2-7
V gene: TRBV29-1
D gene: -
CDR3 protein: CSVVMSYEQYF
CDR3 DNA: TGCAGCGTGGTCATGTCCTACGAGCAGTACTTC

clone size: many
J gene: TRBJ2-1
V gene: TRBV30
D gene: TRBD1
CDR3 protein: CAWSPGTGGLIRQFF
CDR3 DNA: TGTGCCTGGAGTCCCGGGACAGGGGGCCTAATTCGGCAGTTCTTC

clone size: many
J gene: TRBJ2-2
V gene: TRBV2
D gene: TRBD2
CDR3 protein: CASISGGNTGELFF
CDR3 DNA: TGTGCCAGCATTAGCGGGGGGAACACCGGGGAGCTGTTTTTT

clone size: many
J gene: TRBJ1-5
V gene: TRBV20-1
D gene: -
CDR3 protein: CSARSGASNQPQHF
CDR3 DNA: TGCAGTGCCCGGAGTGGGGCTAGCAATCAGCCCCAGCATTTT

clone size: many
J gene: TRBJ1-6
V gene: TRBV20-1
D gene: -
CDR3 protein: CSARDTGNSPLHF
CDR3 DNA: TGCAGTGCTAGAGATACGGGGAATTCACCCCTCCACTTT

clone size: many
J gene: TRBJ1-1
V gene: TRBV2
D gene: -
CDR3 protein: CASSGFRVAEAFF
CDR3 DNA: TGTGCCAGCAGTGGCTTCAGAGTGGCTGAAGCTTTCTTT

clone size: -
J gene: TRBJ2-7
V gene: TRBV28
D gene: TRBD1
CDR3 protein: CAWRVAGTGADEQYF
CDR3 DNA: TGTGCCTGGAGGGTGGCCGGGACAGGGGCCGACGAGCAGTACTTC